This T cell receptor (beta chain) was captured by sequencing in a study of blood T cell repertoires in COVID-19. Study-level information: The United States, Italy and Spain supplied acute and convalescent COVID-19 samples. The analysed material was cDNA or gDNA that came from T cells, B-cell-depleted T cells, or PBMCs.

Per the original methods: Scientists estimated how many nucleated cells there were by amplifying reference gene primers. The protocol was immunoSEQ multiplex PCR, while the TCRdb copy is restricted to in-frame clones and leaves out a portion. V and J calls and clone size are given by that table; D and trimming were obtained from the DNA. Here the sample spans about 280,000 clones, around 88% being singletons. CDR3 length: 14 residues. The V end lost 2 bases, the J end lost 0 bases, and 8 bases lay between the germline ends. Per the germline V gene, CDR1 is SGDLS and CDR2 is YYNGEE. The sequence came from a woman aged 25 to 39 who had recovered from COVID-19. The sample taken for sequencing was peripheral blood. The chain couples TRBV9 to TRBJ1-2; tentative D call: TRBD1 (5 bases). The CDR3 coding sequence is TGTGCCAGCAGCGTTCCAGGGACTAACTATGGCTACACCTTC. Its protein product is CASSVPGTNYGYTF.